This TCR beta chain derives from a study of PD-1 blockade in classical Hodgkin lymphoma. There are 16 residues in the CDR3. Germline V lookup: CDR1 SGHVS, CDR2 FQNEAQ. Trimming stripped 5 bases from V and 4 bases from J, with 20 bases between. This sample's time point: cycle 4 day 1 (C4D1), after around six weeks of nivolumab. Every patient had relapsed following autologous stem cell transplantation, and cohorts differed in brentuximab vedotin exposure. Libraries were prepared by immunoSEQ multiplex PCR; TCRdb keeps only in-frame clonotypes and omits some of them. The sample yields approximately 90,000 clones, more than 80% seen once.

The sample in question was peripheral blood mononuclear cells (PBMCs), obtained before the fourth cycle of nivolumab. The chain joins TRBV7-8 to TRBJ1-2; TRBD1 might be the D (6 bases). This TCR derives from a human donor with classical Hodgkin lymphoma. CDR3 DNA: TGTGCCAGCAGCCAATGGCGACAGGCTCAGGGCTATGGCTACACCTTC. Translating it yields CASSQWRQAQGYGYTF.